Listed here are 25 T cell receptor beta chains from one sample, sequenced in a study of T cell clonality in common variable immunodeficiency. Notes on the study in general: In common variable immunodeficiency, TCR beta chains reportedly carried fewer deletions and N-nucleotide insertions.

Data came from immunoSEQ multiplex PCR; TCRdb stores just in-frame clones and leaves some out. This sample has more than 20,000 clones, each found more than once. No antigen is known for these receptors. Sequenced material: peripheral blood mononuclear cells. The receptors shown here come from a human donor with common variable immunodeficiency.

This clone turned up a few times. The CDR3 end lies 3 residues beyond the end of the read and is filled in from the germline J gene. The gene calls are TRBV7-9 and TRBJ2-7; D may be TRBD2 (5 bases). The germline V gene encodes CDR1 SEHNR and CDR2 FQNEAQ (reference sequence). Trimming left V 5 bases short and J 5 bases short, with 13 bases between. There are 13 residues in the CDR3. The CDR3 bases that were read are TGTGCCAGCAGCCCGGGGTGGCCAGACGAG. This codes for CASSPGWPDE. The CDR3 in full is CASSPGWPDEQYF.

This clone was counted at least ten times. Read coverage stops 3 residues before the CDR3 terminus; the germline J gene supplies the remainder. The rearrangement links TRBV14 to TRBJ2-1, with 7 bases lining up with TRBD1. This CDR3 contains 13 residues. In germline, CDR1 is SGHDN, CDR2 FVKESK. The junction had 7 bases not matched to a gene; V was cut back by 8 bases and J by 6 bases. Here the CDR3 reads CASGDRRGNEQFF. CDR3 DNA, as far as it was read: TGTGCCAGCGGGGACAGACGTGGCAATGAG.

This clone was counted many times. The read falls 3 residues short of the CDR3 end, and the missing part is taken from the germline J gene. The chain combines TRBV5-1 with TRBJ2-5; 8 nucleotides match TRBD2. V lost 2 bases to trimming and J lost 5 bases; unmatched junction nucleotides: 5. CDR3 size: 14 residues. Germline CDR1 reads SGHRS; CDR2 reads YFSETQ. The CDR3 is CASSFFREGETQYF. The CDR3 DNA, read in part, is TGCGCCAGCAGCTTCTTCCGGGAGGGGGAGACC.

This clone was seen a few times. The read ends 3 residues shy of where the CDR3 ends; the end is completed using the germline J gene. The chain employs TRBV11-2 and TRBJ2-5; 8 bases agree with TRBD1. J was trimmed by 4 bases and V by 0 bases; bases with no gene match: 4. This CDR3 comprises 15 residues. The germline V gene encodes CDR1 SGHAT and CDR2 FQNNGV. CDR3 region: CASSLDSRGRETQYF. The part of the CDR3 DNA that was read is TGTGCCAGCAGCTTAGATTCCAGGGGGCGAGAGACC. Based on the CDR3 plus reference TRBV11-2 and TRBJ2-5, the full variable domain is EAGVAQSPRYKIIEKRQSVAFWCNPISGHATLYWYQQILGQGPKLLIQFQNNGVVDDSQLPKDRFSAERLKGVDSTLKIQPAKLEDSAVYLCASSLDSRGRETQYFGPGTRLLVL.

This clone was counted at least ten times. The CDR3 reads CSVVRQGADTQYF. CDR3 DNA, as far as it was read: TGCAGCGTTGTTCGGCAGGGGGCAGATACG. The J gene is TRBJ2-3, the V gene TRBV29-1; 7 nucleotides align to TRBD1. The read stops 3 residues short of the end of the CDR3; the missing end is completed from the germline J gene. There are 13 residues in the CDR3. The germline V gene encodes CDR1 SQVTM and CDR2 ANQGSEA. Trimming at V came to 4 bases and at J to 4 bases, leaving 5 bases not matched to a gene.

There are a few counts of this clone. The read halts 3 residues ahead of the CDR3 end, with the missing end drawn from the germline J gene. The rearrangement uses TRBV19 and TRBJ2-2; D is ambiguous. Trimming stripped 8 bases from V and 9 bases from J, with 10 bases between. Germline CDR1 LNHDA, CDR2 SQIVND (reference sequence). This CDR3 contains 11 residues. The CDR3 is CASRRARELFF. Partial CDR3 DNA: TGTGCCAGTCGAAGGGCCCGGGAG.

As for this clone: The read ends 3 residues shy of where the CDR3 ends; the end is completed using the germline J gene. This sequence joins TRBV7-9 and TRBJ1-2; weak D call: TRBD1 (5 bases). Germline-derived CDR1 and CDR2 are SEHNR and FQNEAQ (reference sequence). The CDR3 is made up of 15 amino acids. The CDR3: CASSELIRGGDSYTF. The part of the CDR3 DNA that was read is TGTGCCAGCAGCGAACTAATTAGGGGAGGCGACAGT.

In its sample, this clone was seen a few times. The read falls 3 residues short of the CDR3 end, and the missing part is taken from the germline J gene. The rearrangement uses TRBV20-1 and TRBJ2-1; TRBD1 matches 9 bases. This CDR3 region has 16 residues. After removal of 6 bases from V and 9 bases from J, the junction contained 18 bases not matched to a gene. In germline, CDR1 is DFQATT, CDR2 SNEGSKA (reference sequence). CDR3 residues: CSARIPPGQGGGEQFF. CDR3 DNA (partial): TGCAGTGCACGTATCCCTCCGGGACAGGGAGGAGGTGAG.

This clone appeared a few times. The CDR3 extends 3 residues past the end of the read, so its final part is completed from the germline J gene. V is TRBV7-8 and J is TRBJ2-7, with D possibly matching TRBD1 (6 bases). The CDR3 spans 13 residues. Looked up from germline, CDR1 is SGHVS and CDR2 is FQNEAQ. Trimming cost V 5 bases and J 3 bases, with 11 bases left between them. This chain's CDR3 is CASSTGSFYEQYF. CDR3 DNA, as far as it was read: TGTGCCAGCAGCACAGGGTCTTTCTACGAG.

This clone was observed many times. The CDR3: CSARGATSGSYEQYF. The CDR3 bases that were read are TGCAGTGCTAGGGGCGCTACTAGCGGCTCCTACGAG. V usage is TRBV20-1 and J usage is TRBJ2-7, with TRBD2 identical over 8 bases. The CDR3 end lies 3 residues beyond the end of the read and is filled in from the germline J gene. The V gene end was trimmed by 3 bases and the J gene end by 0 bases; junction bases not matched to a gene: 7. The CDR3 loop spans 15 amino acids. The germline V gene has CDR1 DFQATT and CDR2 SNEGSKA (reference sequence).

This clone is labeled as medium-sized. Coverage ceases 3 residues before the CDR3 finishes, and the germline J gene fills in the end. The chain joins TRBV20-1 to TRBJ2-4, with 9 nucleotides matching TRBD1. The CDR3 contains 18 residues. Trimming cost V 5 bases and J 0 bases; bases outside gene matches: 14. Germline V gene data show CDR1 as DFQATT and CDR2 as SNEGSKA (reference sequence). CDR3 sequence reads: CSAGYSGTGSLAKNIQYF. The CDR3 DNA, read in part, is TGCAGTGCTGGGTACTCCGGGACAGGGTCCCTAGCCAAAAACATT.

This clone was counted only a few times. CDR3 DNA, as far as it was read: TGTGCCAGCGTGACCGCCCGCGGCAATTCACCC. Translating gives CASVTARGNSP. In full, the CDR3 reads CASVTARGNSPLHF. The genes are TRBV2 and TRBJ1-6, with D hard to call. The read terminates 3 residues ahead of where the CDR3 ends, so the germline J gene completes it. The CDR3 spans 14 residues. V lost 8 bases, J lost 7 bases, and 15 bases lay in between. The germline V gene has CDR1 SNHLY and CDR2 FYNNEI.

This clone was detected ten times or more. The CDR3 end lies 3 residues beyond the end of the read and is filled in from the germline J gene. The gene calls are TRBV14 and TRBJ2-6; 9 bases are a match to TRBD2. The CDR3 contains 18 residues. Germline CDR1 is SGHDN and CDR2 is FVKESK. Trimming took 4 bases from V and 4 from J; bases not matched to a gene: 11. The CDR3 region is CASSRSGRFLQGANVLTF. The sequenced CDR3 bases are TGTGCCAGCAGCCGAAGCGGGAGGTTCCTCCAAGGGGCCAACGTC.

With respect to this clone: From the germline J gene comes the end of the CDR3, since the read stops 3 residues before it. The chain employs TRBV18 and TRBJ2-7; 11 bases line up with TRBD2. Germline CDR1 and CDR2: KGHSH and LQKENI. The CDR3 length is 15 residues. Losses at the gene ends were 5 bases for V and 4 bases for J; bases not matched to a gene: 7. The sequenced part of the CDR3 DNA is TGTGCCAGCTCAGATGTAGCGGGAGGGTCTTACGAG. Amino acid sequence: CASSDVAGGSYE. The full CDR3 protein is CASSDVAGGSYEQYF.

This clone is medium-sized (0.01 to 0.1%) within its sample. The CDR3 goes on 3 residues after the read ends, and that part is filled in from the germline J gene. The sample has other DNA sequences that encode this CDR3 too. The V and J genes are TRBV30 and TRBJ2-5, with D perhaps TRBD2 (6 bases). Germline CDR1 GTSNPN, CDR2 SVGIG (reference sequence). The V and J ends lost 0 bases and 5 bases respectively, with 13 bases between them. The CDR3 loop spans 14 amino acids. The sequenced part of the CDR3 DNA is TGTGCCTGGAGTGTAAGAGGGACTGGTGAGACC. The encoded protein is CAWSVRGTGET. The entire CDR3 sequence reads CAWSVRGTGETQYF.

This clone came up many times. The CDR3 is cut off 3 residues early in the read; its end comes from the germline J gene. This sequence joins TRBV19 and TRBJ2-1, with TRBD2 matching over 13 bases. The CDR3 is 15 residues long. From germline, CDR1 is LNHDA and CDR2 SQIVND (reference sequence). J gave up 5 bases and V 6 bases, and 4 bases lay outside the gene matches. CDR3 DNA, as far as it was read: TGTGCCAGTAGCGCCGGGACTAGCGGGAACAATGAG. Its protein product is CASSAGTSGNNE. The whole CDR3 protein reads CASSAGTSGNNEQFF.

This clone was counted a few times. The read halts 3 residues ahead of the CDR3 end, with the missing end drawn from the germline J gene. J is TRBJ1-5 and V is TRBV18, with 8 nucleotides matching TRBD1. With V trimmed by 6 bases and J by 3 bases, 10 bases remained unmatched. Germline CDR1 and CDR2: KGHSH and LQKENI. The CDR3 runs 16 residues. The CDR3 reads CASSPTGQGTNQPQHF. CDR3 DNA, as far as it was read: TGTGCCAGCTCCCCGACCGGACAGGGCACCAATCAGCCC.

This clone was picked up many times. The CDR3 end is not reached by the read, which stops 3 residues before it; the germline J gene fills it in. The J gene is TRBJ2-3, the V gene TRBV5-1, with D unclear. From germline, CDR1 is SGHRS and CDR2 YFSETQ. This CDR3 spans 14 amino acids. Trimming took 0 bases from V and 4 from J, leaving 9 bases between them. CDR3 protein: CASSLEGLADTQYF. The DNA read from the CDR3 is TGCGCCAGCAGCTTGGAAGGGTTGGCAGATACG.

This clone was detected a few times. The CDR3 goes on 3 residues after the read ends, and that part is filled in from the germline J gene. The chain joins TRBV19 to TRBJ2-7; 9 bases fit TRBD1. Germline CDR1 reads LNHDA; CDR2 reads SQIVND (reference sequence). V shed 4 bases and J 2 bases; nucleotides not matched to a gene: 6. The CDR3 is made up of 15 amino acids. The covered CDR3 bases are TGTGCCAGTAGTAGAAAGGGACAGGGTGCCTACGAG. Its translation is CASSRKGQGAYE. The complete CDR3 protein is CASSRKGQGAYEQYF. Filled out from reference TRBV19 and TRBJ2-7, the complete variable domain reads DGGITQSPKYLFRKEGQNVTLSCEQNLNHDAMYWYRQDPGQGLRLIYYSQIVNDFQKGDIAEGYSVSREKKESFPLTVTSAQKNPTAFYLCASSRKGQGAYEQYFGPGTRLTVT.

A word on this clone: The read ends 3 residues shy of where the CDR3 ends; the end is completed using the germline J gene. The chain recombines TRBV7-3 with TRBJ1-1; TRBD1 matches at 10 bases. Germline loops: CDR1 SGHTA, CDR2 FQGTGA. V was clipped by 1 base and J by 1 base; unmatched bases: 9. The length of the CDR3 is 18 residues. The covered CDR3 bases are TGTGCCAGCAGCTTAATCCCGCGACAGGGGGCCGAGAACACTGAA. Residues: CASSLIPRQGAENTE. From start to end, the CDR3 is CASSLIPRQGAENTEAFF.

This clone has a handful of counts. The CDR3 end lies 3 residues beyond the end of the read and is filled in from the germline J gene. The V gene is TRBV19, the J gene TRBJ2-5, with D tentatively TRBD2 (5 bases). This CDR3 spans 13 amino acids. Germline V gene sequence: CDR1 LNHDA, CDR2 SQIVND (reference sequence). V gave up 3 bases and J gave up 5 bases, with 10 bases separating them. The CDR3: CASSIGGLETQYF. The DNA read from the CDR3 is TGTGCCAGTAGTATTGGCGGGTTGGAGACC. Full variable domain (rest looked up from reference TRBV19 and TRBJ2-5): DGGITQSPKYLFRKEGQNVTLSCEQNLNHDAMYWYRQDPGQGLRLIYYSQIVNDFQKGDIAEGYSVSREKKESFPLTVTSAQKNPTAFYLCASSIGGLETQYFGPGTRLLVL.

This clone was seen a few times. The DNA read from the CDR3 is TGTGCCAGCAGCTTAGAGCGGAGGTCCTACGAG. It yields the protein CASSLERRSYE. The whole CDR3 protein is CASSLERRSYEQYF. This chain connects TRBV11-2 to TRBJ2-7; D perhaps matches TRBD2 (5 bases). The CDR3 goes on 3 residues after the read ends, and that part is filled in from the germline J gene. This CDR3 is built from 14 residues. V lost 0 bases to trimming and J lost 1 base, with 7 bases between them. CDR1 is SGHAT and CDR2 is FQNNGV in the germline V gene. Filled out from reference TRBV11-2 and TRBJ2-7, the complete variable domain reads EAGVAQSPRYKIIEKRQSVAFWCNPISGHATLYWYQQILGQGPKLLIQFQNNGVVDDSQLPKDRFSAERLKGVDSTLKIQPAKLEDSAVYLCASSLERRSYEQYFGPGTRLTVT.

This clone was picked up many times. The CDR3 extends 3 residues past the end of the read, so its final part is completed from the germline J gene. The rearrangement joins TRBV18 to TRBJ2-6, with TRBD1 as a possible D gene (6 bases). Germline V gene sequence: CDR1 KGHSH, CDR2 LQKENI. This CDR3 region has 14 residues. V dropped 6 bases and J dropped 3 bases, with 9 bases sitting between them. Here the CDR3 reads CASSGASGANVLTF. CDR3 bases read: TGTGCCAGCTCGGGGGCAAGTGGGGCCAACGTC.

Only a few counts were recorded for this clone. The read ends 3 residues early relative to the CDR3; the germline J gene fills the gap. The V call is TRBV30, the J call TRBJ1-5; D perhaps matches TRBD1 (5 bases). Trimming pared 0 bases from V and 2 bases from J, leaving 11 bases between. The CDR3 is 15 amino acids. Germline values: CDR1 GTSNPN, CDR2 SVGIG (reference sequence). Here the CDR3 reads CAWSVKGGGNQPQHF. CDR3 DNA (partial): TGTGCCTGGAGTGTGAAGGGAGGGGGCAATCAGCCC.

This clone rates as large (0.1 to 1%). With the read ending 3 residues before the CDR3 end, the germline J gene is used to fill in that end. The chain employs TRBV18 and TRBJ2-2, with unresolved D. The V gene's germline CDR1 is KGHSH and CDR2 LQKENI. Trimming stripped 1 base from V and 0 bases from J, with 24 bases between. This CDR3 has 21 amino acids. The CDR3 DNA, read in part, is TGTGCCAGCTCACCACGCTCCCCCAAAGGGCTAAACAAGGCGAACACCGGGGAG. This translates into CASSPRSPKGLNKANTGE. The whole CDR3 is CASSPRSPKGLNKANTGELFF.